The 16 T cell receptor beta chains below were found in one sample sequenced in a study of blood T cell repertoires in COVID-19. Generated by immunoSEQ multiplex PCR, the TCRdb table keeps only in-frame clones and is missing some. The data hold 200,000 to 250,000 clones, with roughly 80% observed a single time. Sequencing was performed on peripheral blood. Receptors were obtained from a woman aged 70-85 years with acute or convalescent COVID-19.

V is TRBV5-1 and J is TRBJ2-5, with D perhaps matching TRBD2 (5 bases). The CDR3 spans 15 residues. The germline gives CDR1 SGHRS, CDR2 YFSETQ. Deletions cut 1 base from V and 1 base from J, with 11 bases between. CDR3 sequence reads: CASSLWRGLQETQYF. CDR3 DNA sequence: TGCGCCAGCAGCTTGTGGCGTGGACTCCAAGAGACCCAGTACTTC. The complete variable domain, with remaining parts taken from reference TRBV5-1 and TRBJ2-5, reads KAGVTQTPRYLIKTRGQQVTLSCSPISGHRSVSWYQQTPGQGLQFLFEYFSETQRNKGNFPGRFSGRQFSNSRSEMNVSTLELGDSALYLCASSLWRGLQETQYFGPGTRLLVL.

This chain connects TRBV2 to TRBJ1-1, with D perhaps matching TRBD1 (6 bases). This CDR3 is built from 13 residues. V dropped 4 bases and J dropped 3 bases, with 9 bases sitting between them. Germline V gene lookup returns CDR1 SNHLY and CDR2 FYNNEI. DNA of the CDR3: TGTGCCAGCAGTGGGGACACAGACACTGAAGCTTTCTTT. Amino acids: CASSGDTDTEAFF.

The chain couples TRBV19 to TRBJ2-1; D possibly corresponds to TRBD2 (6 bases). V was trimmed by 3 bases and J by 7 bases, leaving 13 bases between them. The V gene's germline CDR1 is LNHDA and CDR2 SQIVND (reference sequence). The CDR3 extends over 14 amino acids. The CDR3: CASSIRLEGNEQFF. In DNA, the CDR3 is TGTGCCAGTAGTATCCGACTAGAAGGGAATGAGCAGTTCTTC. The full variable domain, rest sourced from reference TRBV19 and TRBJ2-1, is DGGITQSPKYLFRKEGQNVTLSCEQNLNHDAMYWYRQDPGQGLRLIYYSQIVNDFQKGDIAEGYSVSREKKESFPLTVTSAQKNPTAFYLCASSIRLEGNEQFFGPGTRLTVL.

The chain has TRBV19 and TRBJ1-1; D is perhaps TRBD1 (5 bases). The CDR3 loop spans 14 amino acids. Trimming left V 4 bases short and J 5 bases short, with 14 bases between. CDR1 is LNHDA and CDR2 is SQIVND in the germline V gene (reference sequence). The CDR3 region has the DNA TGTGCCAGTAGTACTCCGAAGGGGAGGACTGAAGCTTTCTTT. Translated, it gives CASSTPKGRTEAFF.

V gene TRBV7-4 combines with J gene TRBJ1-4; 12 positions match TRBD1. The CDR3 contains 20 residues. Germline V gene data show CDR1 as SGHVT and CDR2 as SQSDAQ. Losses at the gene ends were 4 bases for V and 0 bases for J; bases not matched to a gene: 12. The CDR3 is CASSYRDRGRPLSTNEKLFF. CDR3 nucleotide sequence: TGTGCCAGCAGCTACCGGGACAGGGGGCGGCCCCTTTCAACTAATGAAAAACTGTTTTTT.

This clone occurred once. CDR3: CASSIVTRRSGYTF. The CDR3 nucleotides are TGTGCCAGTAGTATAGTCACCCGACGGAGTGGCTACACCTTC. The V gene is TRBV19, the J gene TRBJ1-2, with D hard to call. The CDR3 covers 14 residues. V lost 1 base, J lost 7 bases, and 13 bases lay in between. Germline V gives CDR1 LNHDA, CDR2 SQIVND (reference sequence).

The chain has TRBV5-1 and TRBJ1-3, with no clear D. This CDR3 comprises 15 residues. The V gene's germline CDR1 is SGHRS and CDR2 YFSETQ. V was cut by 2 bases and J by 0 bases, with 9 bases left in between. The CDR3 is CASSFGPDSGNTIYF. In DNA form, the CDR3 reads TGCGCCAGCAGCTTTGGCCCAGACTCTGGAAACACCATATATTTT.

The rearrangement joins TRBV7-9 to TRBJ1-6; no firm D call. This CDR3 contains 15 residues. CDR1 is SEHNR, CDR2 FQNEAQ, per germline (reference sequence). Trimming took 5 bases from V and 6 from J, leaving 14 bases between them. The CDR3 region has the DNA TGTGCCAGCAGCCCCCTGGGAGGAATTAATTCACCCCTCCACTTT. The encoded protein is CASSPLGGINSPLHF.

This rearrangement joins TRBV28 to TRBJ2-2; the D gene is possibly TRBD1 (6 bases). CDR1 and CDR2 (germline): MDHEN, SYDVKM. V lost 6 bases and J lost 5, with 16 bases in between. The length of the CDR3 is 15 residues. In DNA form, the CDR3 reads TGTGCCAGCAGAGCCCGAGACAGGCCTACCGGGGAGCTGTTTTTT. Translation: CASRARDRPTGELFF.

Ten or more counts support this clone. The rearrangement uses TRBV3-1 (or the pseudogene TRBV3-2) and TRBJ2-1; the match to TRBD2 covers 9 bases. Germline-derived CDR1 and CDR2 are LGHDT and YNNKEL (reference sequence). The CDR3 spans 16 residues. The V and J ends lost 0 bases and 6 bases, in that order; junction bases with no gene match: 6. CDR3 in amino acids: CASSQELAGLINEQFF. In DNA, the CDR3 is TGTGCCAGCAGCCAAGAGCTAGCGGGGCTCATCAATGAGCAGTTCTTC.

CDR3 DNA sequence: TGTGCCAGCAGCTTAGGGACAGGACTCAACGTTGGAGCTTTCTTT. Translation: CASSLGTGLNVGAFF. The V gene is TRBV7-9, the J gene TRBJ1-1, with 7 bases lining up with TRBD1. This CDR3 region has 15 residues. In germline, CDR1 is SEHNR, CDR2 FQNEAQ (reference sequence). J lost 10 bases, V lost 1 base, and 12 bases had no gene match.

This clone was picked up one time. The chain has TRBV27 and TRBJ1-2; the match to TRBD1 covers 9 bases. The V segment lost 6 bases and the J segment 0 bases; nucleotides outside the gene matches: 29. The CDR3 loop spans 23 amino acids. The germline gives CDR1 MNHEY, CDR2 SMNVEV (reference sequence). For the CDR3, the DNA is TGTGCCAGCAGGCAGGACAGGGGAGCCCCTATACTGGCCGAGGTCCCCTCTAACTATGGCTACACCTTC. It translates to CASRQDRGAPILAEVPSNYGYTF.

The CDR3 loop is CASTLLRVGNEQFF. The CDR3 DNA reads TGTGCCAGCACCTTGTTGAGGGTAGGCAATGAGCAGTTCTTC. The chain employs TRBV6-5 and TRBJ2-1; a possible D gene is TRBD2 (5 bases). This CDR3 has 14 residues. V gave up 7 bases and J gave up 6 bases, with 16 bases separating them. Per germline, CDR1 MNHEY and CDR2 SVGAGI.

The chain links TRBV25-1 to TRBJ2-3, with D possibly being TRBD1 (5 bases). This CDR3 spans 15 amino acids. V was trimmed by 4 bases and J by 6 bases, leaving 17 bases between them. The V gene's germline CDR1 is MGHDK and CDR2 SYGVNS. CDR3 amino acids: CASSAYRIIEDTQYF. DNA for the CDR3: TGTGCCAGCAGTGCATACAGGATTATTGAGGATACGCAGTATTTT.

This sequence joins TRBV7-2 and TRBJ2-7; 9 positions match TRBD2. The CDR3 has 15 amino acids. CDR1 and CDR2 (germline): SGHTA, FQGNSA. V lost 1 base and J lost 5; bases outside the gene matches: 6. CDR3 region: CASSLGSGRVNEQYF. The CDR3 DNA reads as TGTGCCAGCAGCTTAGGTAGCGGGAGAGTCAACGAGCAGTACTTC.

The chain is built from TRBV14 and TRBJ2-1, with TRBD2 as a possible D gene (6 bases). The germline V and J ends were trimmed by 2 bases and 2 bases, with 10 bases remaining between them. This CDR3 region has 15 residues. Germline V gene data show CDR1 as SGHDN and CDR2 as FVKESK. In DNA, the CDR3 is TGTGCCAGCAGCCAAACGACGGGGGCCTACAATGAGCAGTTCTTC. This sequence encodes CASSQTTGAYNEQFF.